This T cell receptor (beta chain) was documented in a study of blood T cell repertoires in COVID-19. Study-level information: Both acute and convalescent COVID-19 samples were obtained from the United States, Italy and Spain. PBMCs, B-cell-depleted T cells, or T cells provided the cDNA or gDNA that made up the material.

Study processing details: Amplification of reference gene primers was used by the study to estimate nucleated cell counts. The table came from immunoSEQ multiplex PCR; TCRdb's copy has only in-frame clones and leaves some out. The DNA gave D and trimming, while V, J and clone size come from that table. This sample carries about 400,000 clones, 88% of them seen once, and the ten largest clones take approximately 2%. The length of the CDR3 is 13 residues. Trimming removed 0 bases from V and 9 bases from J; junction bases left unmatched: 3. Germline assignment: CDR1 LNHDA and CDR2 SQIVND (reference sequence). Across 20 to 25 US areas, participants ranged in age from 18 to 89 years.

The rearrangement uses TRBV19 and TRBJ2-3; TRBD2 matches at 7 bases. Sequences were obtained from PBMCs or T cells enriched from blood (not recorded which). The sequence came from a woman aged 40-49 years with acute COVID-19. CDR3 bases: TGTGCCAGTAGTATAGACGCGGGAGACACGCAGTATTTT. Translating it yields CASSIDAGDTQYF.